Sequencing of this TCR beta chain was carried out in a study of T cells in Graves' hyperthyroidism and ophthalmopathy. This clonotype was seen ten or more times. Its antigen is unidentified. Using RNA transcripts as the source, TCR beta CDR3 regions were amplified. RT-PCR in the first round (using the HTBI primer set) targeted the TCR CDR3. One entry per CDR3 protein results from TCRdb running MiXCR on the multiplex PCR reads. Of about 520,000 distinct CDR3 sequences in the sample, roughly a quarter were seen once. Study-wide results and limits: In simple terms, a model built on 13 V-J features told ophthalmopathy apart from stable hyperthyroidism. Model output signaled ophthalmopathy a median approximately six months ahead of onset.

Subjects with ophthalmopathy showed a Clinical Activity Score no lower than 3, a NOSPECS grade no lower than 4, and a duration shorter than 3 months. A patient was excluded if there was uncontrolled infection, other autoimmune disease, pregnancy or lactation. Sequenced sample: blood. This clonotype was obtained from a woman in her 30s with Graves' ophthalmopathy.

This CDR3 is CASSQTGDNQPQHF. The DNA for the CDR3 is TGTGCCAGCAGCCAAACAGGGGACAATCAGCCCCAGCATTTT. The V call is TRBV27, the J call TRBJ1-5, with TRBD1 identical over 7 bases. CDR1 is MNHEY, CDR2 SMNVEV, per germline (reference sequence). The CDR3 is 14 residues long. The junction had 5 bases not matched to a gene; V was cut back by 6 bases and J by 3 bases.